This T cell receptor (beta chain) originates from a study of blood T cell repertoires in COVID-19. The CDR3 totals 17 residues. V lost 4 bases and J lost 2; bases outside the gene matches: 12. CDR1 and CDR2 (germline): LGHDT, YNNKEL (reference sequence). As processed by the authors: Amplification with reference gene primers provided the estimates of nucleated cell counts. Clones were sequenced by immunoSEQ multiplex PCR, and TCRdb holds only the in-frame ones, with some missing. V, J and clone size were drawn from that table, and D and trimming were deduced from the DNA. The table lists around 370,000 clones, roughly 89% of them singletons.

The sequence was collected from a man between 18 and 29 years old with active or convalescent COVID-19. Material for sequencing was peripheral blood. The chain couples TRBV3-1 (or the pseudogene TRBV3-2) to TRBJ2-5, with 8 positions matching TRBD2. The CDR3 nucleotides are TGTGCCAGCAGCCCCGGGGGGAGTAGCGGGGTACAAGAGACCCAGTACTTC. Its translation is CASSPGGSSGVQETQYF.